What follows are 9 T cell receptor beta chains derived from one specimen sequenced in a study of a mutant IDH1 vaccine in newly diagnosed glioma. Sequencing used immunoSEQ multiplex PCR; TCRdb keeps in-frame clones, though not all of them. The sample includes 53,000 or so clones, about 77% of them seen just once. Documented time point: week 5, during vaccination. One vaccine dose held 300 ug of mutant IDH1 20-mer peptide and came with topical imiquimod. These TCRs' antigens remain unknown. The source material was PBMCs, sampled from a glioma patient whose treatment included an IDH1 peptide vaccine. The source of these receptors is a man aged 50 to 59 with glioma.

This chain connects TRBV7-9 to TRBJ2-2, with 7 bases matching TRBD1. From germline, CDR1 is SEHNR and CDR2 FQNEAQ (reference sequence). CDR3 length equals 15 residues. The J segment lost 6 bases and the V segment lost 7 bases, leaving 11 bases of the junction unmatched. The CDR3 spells CASTRQGSGAGELFF. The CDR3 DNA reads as TGTGCCAGCACCAGACAGGGCAGTGGGGCCGGGGAGCTGTTTTTT.

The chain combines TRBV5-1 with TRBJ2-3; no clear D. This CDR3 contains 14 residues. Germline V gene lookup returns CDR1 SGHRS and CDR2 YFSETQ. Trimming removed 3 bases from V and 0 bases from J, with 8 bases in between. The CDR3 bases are TGCGCCAGCAGCTCCCCATTAAGCACAGATACGCAGTATTTT. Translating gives CASSSPLSTDTQYF.

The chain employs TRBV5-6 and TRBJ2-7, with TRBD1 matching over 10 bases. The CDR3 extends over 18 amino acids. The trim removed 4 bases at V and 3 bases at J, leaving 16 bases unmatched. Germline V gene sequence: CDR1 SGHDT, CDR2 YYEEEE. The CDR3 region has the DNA TGTGCCAGCAGCGCCGGGACAGGGGCGACCTTCTACGACTACGAGCAGTACTTC. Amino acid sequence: CASSAGTGATFYDYEQYF.

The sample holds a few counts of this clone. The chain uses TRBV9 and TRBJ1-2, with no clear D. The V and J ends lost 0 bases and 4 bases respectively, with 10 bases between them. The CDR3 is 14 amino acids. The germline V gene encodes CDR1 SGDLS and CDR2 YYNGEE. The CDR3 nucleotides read TGTGCCAGCAGCGTAGGTCTAGGTCTCTATGGCTACACCTTC. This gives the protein CASSVGLGLYGYTF.

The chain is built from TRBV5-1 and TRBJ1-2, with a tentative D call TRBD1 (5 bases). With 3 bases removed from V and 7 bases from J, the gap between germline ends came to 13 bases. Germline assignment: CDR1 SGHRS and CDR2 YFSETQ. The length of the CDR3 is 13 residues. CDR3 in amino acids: CASSSLQVAGYTF. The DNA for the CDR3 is TGCGCCAGCAGCTCGCTACAGGTCGCTGGCTACACCTTC.

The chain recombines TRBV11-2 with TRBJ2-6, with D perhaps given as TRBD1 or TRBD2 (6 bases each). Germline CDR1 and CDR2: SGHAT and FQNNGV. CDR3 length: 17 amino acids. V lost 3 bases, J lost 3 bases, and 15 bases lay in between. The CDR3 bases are TGTGCCAGCAGCTTTTCCTCCGGGGGCGGTGGGGCCAACGTCCTGACTTTC. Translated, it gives CASSFSSGGGGANVLTF.

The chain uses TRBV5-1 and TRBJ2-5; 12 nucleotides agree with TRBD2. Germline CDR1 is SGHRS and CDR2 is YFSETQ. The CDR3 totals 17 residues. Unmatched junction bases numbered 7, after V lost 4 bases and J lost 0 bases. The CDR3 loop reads CASSQTSGGPYQETQYF. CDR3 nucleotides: TGCGCCAGCAGCCAGACTAGCGGGGGACCTTACCAAGAGACCCAGTACTTC. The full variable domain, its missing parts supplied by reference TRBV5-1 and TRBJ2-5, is KAGVTQTPRYLIKTRGQQVTLSCSPISGHRSVSWYQQTPGQGLQFLFEYFSETQRNKGNFPGRFSGRQFSNSRSEMNVSTLELGDSALYLCASSQTSGGPYQETQYFGPGTRLLVL.

CDR3 residues: CASSAGAGPNEKLFF. In DNA form, the CDR3 reads TGTGCCAGCAGCGCAGGGGCGGGCCCTAATGAAAAACTGTTTTTT. This sequence joins TRBV7-2 and TRBJ1-4; perhaps TRBD1 as D (6 bases). CDR3 size: 15 residues. V lost 5 bases, J lost 3 bases, and 13 bases lay in between. CDR1 is SGHTA and CDR2 is FQGNSA in the germline V gene.

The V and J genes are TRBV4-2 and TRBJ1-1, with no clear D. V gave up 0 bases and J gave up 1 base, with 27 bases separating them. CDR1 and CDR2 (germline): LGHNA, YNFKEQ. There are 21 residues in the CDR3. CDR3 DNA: TGTGCCAGCAGCCAAGATTATGGTCGGGCTTCAAGGCGAGGGTCGAACACTGAAGCTTTCTTT. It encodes CASSQDYGRASRRGSNTEAFF.